This TCR beta chain was obtained from a study of blood T cell repertoires in COVID-19. Looking at the study overall: Both acute and convalescent COVID-19 samples were obtained from the United States, Italy and Spain. From T cells, B-cell-depleted T cells, or PBMCs came the material, which was cDNA or gDNA.

Seattle cases were enrolled at active infection and followed longitudinally. Original methodology: Using reference gene primer amplification, nucleated cell counts were estimated. This table comes from immunoSEQ multiplex PCR, and its TCRdb copy is limited to in-frame clones, with some not included. The DNA was the basis for D and trimming; V, J and clone size are from that table. The sample lists roughly 190,000 clones, 85% to 90% occurring once. The V and J ends lost 7 bases and 9 bases respectively, with 34 bases between them. Germline V gives CDR1 LGHDT, CDR2 YNNKEL (reference sequence). The CDR3 totals 19 residues.

This sequence joins TRBV3-1 (or the pseudogene TRBV3-2) and TRBJ1-3, with a tentative D call TRBD1 (5 bases). Specimen: peripheral blood. The receptor comes from a woman aged 55-70 years with COVID-19, enrolled during active disease. The CDR3 nucleotides are TGTGCCAGCACCTCCCGCTCCTTACCAAGAAAAAGGGGCTGGGGCACCATATATTTT. Its translation: CASTSRSLPRKRGWGTIYF.